This passage covers 26 T cell receptor beta chains from one sample sequenced in a study of blood T cell repertoires in COVID-19 (dated by TCRdb to 2020 to 2021). The library was generated by the immunoSEQ multiplex PCR assay. TCRdb took over this immuneACCESS table, retaining in-frame rearrangements with V and J assigned. Such tables are incomplete; in checked studies, under half of the missing clones stem from an unresolved V gene, and the remainder is unexplained. The sample data list roughly 290,000 clones, and about 80% of these were observed just once. Of the sample, 15% to 19% falls within the top ten clones. The sample was peripheral blood. All receptors derive from a person aged 70 to 80 with COVID-19, enrolled during active disease.

The chain joins TRBV6-2 or TRBV6-3 to TRBJ2-5; 7 positions agree with TRBD1. The CDR3 length is 17 residues. Germline V CDR1 and CDR2: MNHEY, SVGEGT. V was clipped by 6 bases and J by 5 bases; unmatched bases: 18. CDR3 bases: TGTGCCAGCAGCCCTCGCACACGTGATCACAGGGGTGAGACCCAGTACTTC. It specifies CASSPRTRDHRGETQYF.

The chain couples TRBV27 to TRBJ2-5, with unresolved D. Germline values: CDR1 MNHEY, CDR2 SMNVEV (reference sequence). The CDR3 is 13 amino acids. V was pared by 6 bases and J by 4 bases, with 12 bases between. The CDR3 is CASRKHGLETQYF. CDR3 bases: TGTGCCAGCAGAAAACACGGGTTAGAGACCCAGTACTTC.

The V gene is TRBV6-6, the J gene TRBJ1-6, with TRBD1 identical over 10 bases. The CDR3 totals 13 residues. The germline gives CDR1 MNHNY, CDR2 SVGAGI (reference sequence). The ends lost 8 bases at V and 6 bases at J; junction bases unmatched: 1. CDR3 in DNA: TGTGCCAGCCGGGACAGGGGTAATTCACCCCTCCACTTT. Translating it yields CASRDRGNSPLHF.

This sequence joins TRBV4-2 and TRBJ2-7, with 7 bases that match TRBD2. The trim removed 4 bases at V and 4 bases at J, leaving 13 bases unmatched. The CDR3 covers 16 residues. Looked up from germline, CDR1 is LGHNA and CDR2 is YNFKEQ. The CDR3, as DNA: TGTGCCAGCAGCCCCCTCGGGACGGGAGGACATTACGAGCAGTACTTC. Protein: CASSPLGTGGHYEQYF.

CDR3 sequence reads: CASSPGGGRHSSGANVLTF. CDR3 bases: TGTGCCAGCAGCCCAGGCGGGGGCAGGCACAGCTCTGGGGCCAACGTCCTGACTTTC. This chain connects TRBV7-3 to TRBJ2-6, with TRBD2 as a possible D gene (7 bases). CDR1 is SGHTA and CDR2 is FQGTGA in the germline V gene. Trimming stripped 5 bases from V and 0 bases from J, with 20 bases between. The CDR3 extends over 19 amino acids.

The chain employs TRBV6-5 and TRBJ1-1; 8 positions agree with TRBD1. Losses at the gene ends were 1 base for V and 3 bases for J; bases not matched to a gene: 4. The germline CDR1 and CDR2 sequences are MNHEY and SVGAGI. This CDR3 is 15 amino acids long. CDR3: CASSYYGQGDTEAFF. CDR3 sequence (DNA): TGTGCCAGCAGTTACTATGGACAGGGCGACACTGAAGCTTTCTTT.

This chain connects TRBV5-1 to TRBJ2-1; tentative D call: TRBD1 (6 bases). V was shortened by 0 bases and J by 2 bases, with 9 bases between the two germline ends. Germline CDR1 is SGHRS and CDR2 is YFSETQ. CDR3 length: 15 residues. This CDR3 is CASSLEGGPYNEQFF. The CDR3 nucleotides are TGCGCCAGCAGCTTGGAAGGGGGTCCCTACAATGAGCAGTTCTTC.

The J gene is TRBJ2-1, the V gene TRBV15, with D tentatively TRBD1 (5 bases). The V end lost 1 base, the J end lost 5 bases, and 12 bases lay between the germline ends. This CDR3 has 15 amino acids. CDR1 LNHNV and CDR2 YYDKDF come from the germline V gene (reference sequence). For the CDR3, the DNA is TGTGCCACCAGCAGAGCCGGACAAGGAGACAATGAGCAGTTCTTC. Translation: CATSRAGQGDNEQFF.

The chain carries TRBV3-1 (or the pseudogene TRBV3-2) and TRBJ2-7; 9 bases fit TRBD1. This CDR3 is 14 amino acids long. V trimming: 3 bases; J trimming: 2 bases; junction bases outside the gene matches: 2. Germline CDR1 is LGHDT and CDR2 is YNNKEL (reference sequence). The CDR3 reads CASSQGQGPYEQYF. CDR3 nucleotide sequence: TGTGCCAGCAGCCAGGGACAGGGTCCCTACGAGCAGTACTTC.

CDR3 coding DNA: TGTGCCAGCAGCCCTCTAGTCGGACACCCCTACGAGCAGTACTTC. Translated: CASSPLVGHPYEQYF. The chain links TRBV14 to TRBJ2-7; D may be TRBD1 (5 bases). The CDR3 sequence is 15 residues long. Deletions cut 4 bases from V and 2 bases from J, with 15 bases between. Germline-derived CDR1 and CDR2 are SGHDN and FVKESK.

This chain links TRBV13 with TRBJ2-5, with D possibly TRBD1 on 6 matching bases. V dropped 3 bases and J dropped 1 base, with 9 bases sitting between them. CDR3 length: 14 residues. Germline-derived CDR1 and CDR2 are PRHDT and FYEKMQ (reference sequence). The DNA for the CDR3 is TGTGCCAGCAGCTTGGGACACGCCCAAGAGACCCAGTACTTC. This translates into CASSLGHAQETQYF.

This chain's CDR3 is CASSFRQAHNSPLHF. In nucleotides, the CDR3 is TGTGCCAGCAGCTTCCGACAGGCCCATAATTCACCCCTCCACTTT. The J gene is TRBJ1-6, the V gene TRBV5-6; TRBD1 is a possible D gene (6 bases). This CDR3 spans 15 amino acids. Trimming removed 2 bases at V and 5 bases at J, with 11 bases between. Germline V CDR1 and CDR2: SGHDT, YYEEEE.

The chain couples TRBV20-1 to TRBJ1-6; D is ambiguous. Trimming stripped 3 bases from V and 7 bases from J, with 16 bases between. The CDR3 consists of 15 residues. CDR1 and CDR2 (germline): DFQATT, SNEGSKA (reference sequence). CDR3 in amino acids: CSASPGLGRNSPLHF. CDR3 nucleotides: TGCAGTGCTAGTCCCGGACTCGGTCGGAATTCACCCCTCCACTTT.

This rearrangement joins TRBV6-2 or TRBV6-3 to TRBJ1-4, with 7 bases fitting TRBD1. Germline CDR1 reads MNHEY; CDR2 reads SVGEGT. With 4 bases clipped from V and 8 bases from J, the junction kept 16 bases outside the gene matches. This CDR3 spans 17 amino acids. The CDR3 protein is CASSSETGKGVKEKLFF. Here the CDR3 DNA reads TGTGCCAGCAGTTCCGAGACAGGGAAAGGTGTTAAGGAAAAACTGTTTTTT.

The V gene is TRBV10-2, the J gene TRBJ2-6; no firm D call. V dropped 5 bases and J dropped 2 bases, with 16 bases sitting between them. CDR3 length: 17 amino acids. CDR1 is WSHSY and CDR2 is SAAADI in the germline V gene. The CDR3 spells CASSPNSGSPGANVLTF. CDR3 coding DNA: TGCGCCAGCAGTCCCAACTCAGGTTCCCCTGGGGCCAACGTCCTGACTTTC.

As to this clone: The same CDR3 is also encoded by other DNA sequences in this sample. CDR3 DNA sequence: TGTGCCAGCAGTGAACAGAGCAATCAGCCCCAGCATTTT. Translation: CASSEQSNQPQHF. The V and J genes are TRBV6-1 and TRBJ1-5, with D unclear. V was cut by 2 bases and J by 1 base, with 3 bases left in between. Germline CDR1 and CDR2: MNHNS and SASEGT. The CDR3 loop spans 13 amino acids.

This sequence joins TRBV5-4 and TRBJ1-5; D perhaps matches TRBD1 (5 bases). CDR3 length: 12 amino acids. CDR1 is SGHNT and CDR2 is YYREEE in the germline V gene (reference sequence). Trimming cost V 4 bases and J 7 bases, with 9 bases left between them. The CDR3 region is CASSRGGQPQHF. The CDR3 nucleotides are TGTGCCAGCAGCAGGGGTGGCCAGCCCCAGCATTTT.

The genes are TRBV6-1 and TRBJ2-7; 7 positions agree with TRBD2. Trimming cost V 1 base and J 5 bases; bases outside gene matches: 8. The germline gives CDR1 MNHNS, CDR2 SASEGT. The CDR3 loop spans 15 amino acids. The CDR3 nucleotides are TGTGCCAGCAGTGAAGATACGGGGGGTTGGAACGAGCAGTACTTC. This codes for CASSEDTGGWNEQYF.

The J gene is TRBJ1-6, the V gene TRBV14; 7 bases line up with TRBD1. The ends lost 4 bases at V and 14 bases at J; junction bases unmatched: 14. This CDR3 has 15 residues. Germline V gives CDR1 SGHDN, CDR2 FVKESK. The CDR3 spells CASSPGTASSSSLHF. CDR3 nucleotides: TGTGCCAGCAGCCCTGGGACAGCCAGCTCGTCTTCCCTCCACTTT.

This clone has more than one count but fewer than ten. The chain links TRBV5-8 to TRBJ2-1; a weak D match, TRBD2 (5 bases). The V gene's germline CDR1 is SGHTS and CDR2 YDEGEE. The V end was cut by 4 bases, the J end by 0 bases, with 14 bases between. The CDR3 totals 16 residues. Written as DNA, the CDR3 is TGTGCCAGCAGCAAAATAGGACTCCACTCCTACAATGAGCAGTTCTTC. Its protein product is CASSKIGLHSYNEQFF.

The chain has TRBV2 and TRBJ1-6, with 8 bases lining up with TRBD1. The CDR3 loop spans 15 amino acids. V dropped 6 bases and J dropped 16; count of bases not matched to a gene: 17. Germline values: CDR1 SNHLY, CDR2 FYNNEI. CDR3 in DNA: TGTGCCAGCAGACTTTGGACAGGGTCGGGAGGAGGGCTCCACTTT. Its translation: CASRLWTGSGGGLHF.

The CDR3 sequence is CATSRDLHGSGEQYF. As DNA, the CDR3 is TGTGCCACCAGCAGAGATCTGCACGGGTCCGGCGAGCAGTACTTC. The V call is TRBV15, the J call TRBJ2-7; D remains ambiguous. Trimming stripped 0 bases from V and 6 bases from J, with 15 bases between. The CDR3 extends over 15 amino acids. CDR1 and CDR2 from the germline V gene are LNHNV and YYDKDF (reference sequence).

The chain combines TRBV5-1 with TRBJ1-1; D is possibly TRBD1 (5 bases). The CDR3 extends over 12 amino acids. V lost 4 bases to trimming and J lost 7 bases, with 11 bases between them. CDR1 SGHRS and CDR2 YFSETQ come from the germline V gene. The CDR3 nucleotides are TGCGCCAGCAGCGCTCAGGGCCTTGAAGCTTTCTTT. The encoded protein is CASSAQGLEAFF.

V and J are TRBV6-1 and TRBJ1-2, with D maybe TRBD1 (5 bases). V gave up 6 bases and J gave up 3 bases, with 11 bases separating them. The length of the CDR3 is 13 residues. Germline values: CDR1 MNHNS, CDR2 SASEGT. CDR3 nucleotide sequence: TGTGCCAGCAGACAGGACACGGACTATGGCTACACCTTC. Its translation is CASRQDTDYGYTF.

The chain recombines TRBV5-8 with TRBJ2-6; 10 positions agree with TRBD1. J was trimmed by 0 bases and V by 4 bases; bases with no gene match: 4. The germline CDR1 and CDR2 sequences are SGHTS and YDEGEE. This CDR3 comprises 17 residues. The CDR3 loop reads CASSGTGVFSGANVLTF. Here the CDR3 DNA reads TGTGCCAGCAGCGGGACAGGGGTGTTCTCTGGGGCCAACGTCCTGACTTTC.

The J gene is TRBJ1-5, the V gene TRBV4-3, with D possibly TRBD1 on 5 matching bases. Per germline, CDR1 LGHNA and CDR2 YSLEER. V shed 1 base and J shed 1 base, with 14 bases lying between them. The CDR3 has 17 residues. CDR3 sequence reads: CASSQVRGGGSNQPQHF. The CDR3 bases are TGCGCCAGCAGCCAAGTACGCGGGGGTGGGAGCAATCAGCCCCAGCATTTT.